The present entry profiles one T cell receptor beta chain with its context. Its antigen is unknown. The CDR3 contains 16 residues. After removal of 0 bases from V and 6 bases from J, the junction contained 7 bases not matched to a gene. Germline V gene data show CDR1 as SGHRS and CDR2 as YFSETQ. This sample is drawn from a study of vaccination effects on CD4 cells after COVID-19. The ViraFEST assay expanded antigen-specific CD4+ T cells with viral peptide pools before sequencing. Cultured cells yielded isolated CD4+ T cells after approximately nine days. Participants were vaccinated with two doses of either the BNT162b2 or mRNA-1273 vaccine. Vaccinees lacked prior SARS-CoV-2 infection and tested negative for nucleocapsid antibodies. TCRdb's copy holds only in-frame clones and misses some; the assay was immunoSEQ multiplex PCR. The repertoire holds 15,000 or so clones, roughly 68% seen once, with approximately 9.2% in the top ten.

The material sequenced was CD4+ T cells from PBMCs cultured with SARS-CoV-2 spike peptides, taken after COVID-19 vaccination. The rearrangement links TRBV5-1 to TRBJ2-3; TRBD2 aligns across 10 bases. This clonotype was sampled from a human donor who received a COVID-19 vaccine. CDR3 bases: TGCGCCAGCAGCTTGGCGCCTAGCGGGGGCGCGGATACGCAGTATTTT. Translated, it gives CASSLAPSGGADTQYF.